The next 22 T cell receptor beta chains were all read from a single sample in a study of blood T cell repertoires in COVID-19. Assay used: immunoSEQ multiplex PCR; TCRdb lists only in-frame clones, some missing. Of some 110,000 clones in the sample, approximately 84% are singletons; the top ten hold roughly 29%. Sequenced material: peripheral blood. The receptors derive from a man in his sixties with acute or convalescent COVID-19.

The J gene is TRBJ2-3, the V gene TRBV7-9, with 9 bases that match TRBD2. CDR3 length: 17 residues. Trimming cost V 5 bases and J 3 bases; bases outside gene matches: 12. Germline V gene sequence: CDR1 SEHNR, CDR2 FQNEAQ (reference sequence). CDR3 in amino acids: CASSQYSGLARTDTQYF. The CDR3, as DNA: TGTGCCAGCAGCCAATATTCGGGACTAGCCAGAACAGATACGCAGTATTTT.

CDR3 sequence reads: CASRVGGVSDTQYF. In DNA, the CDR3 is TGTGCCAGCAGGGTAGGGGGGGTCTCAGATACGCAGTATTTT. The chain is built from TRBV11-2 and TRBJ2-3; perhaps TRBD2 as D (7 bases). Germline V gene data show CDR1 as SGHAT and CDR2 as FQNNGV. V was cut by 6 bases and J by 4 bases, with 14 bases left in between. CDR3 size: 14 residues. Based on the CDR3 plus reference TRBV11-2 and TRBJ2-3, the full variable domain is EAGVAQSPRYKIIEKRQSVAFWCNPISGHATLYWYQQILGQGPKLLIQFQNNGVVDDSQLPKDRFSAERLKGVDSTLKIQPAKLEDSAVYLCASRVGGVSDTQYFGPGTRLTVL.

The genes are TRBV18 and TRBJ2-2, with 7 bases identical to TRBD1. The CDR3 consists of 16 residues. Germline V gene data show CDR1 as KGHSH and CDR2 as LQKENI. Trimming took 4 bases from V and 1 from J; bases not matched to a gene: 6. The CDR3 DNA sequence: TGTGCCAGCTCACTGAGGACAGGTGGGAACACCGGGGAGCTGTTTTTT. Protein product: CASSLRTGGNTGELFF.

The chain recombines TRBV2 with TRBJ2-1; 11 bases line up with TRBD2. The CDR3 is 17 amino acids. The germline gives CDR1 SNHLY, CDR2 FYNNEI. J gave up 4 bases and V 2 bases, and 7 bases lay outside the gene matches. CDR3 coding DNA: TGTGCCAGCAGTGAAAGGTGGGGACTAGCGGTTTACAATGAGCAGTTCTTC. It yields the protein CASSERWGLAVYNEQFF.

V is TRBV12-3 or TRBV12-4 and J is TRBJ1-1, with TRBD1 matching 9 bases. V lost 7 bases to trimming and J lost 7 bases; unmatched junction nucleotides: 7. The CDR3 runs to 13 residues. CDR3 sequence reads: CASNYRGPGEAFF. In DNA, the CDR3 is TGTGCCAGCAATTACAGGGGGCCCGGTGAAGCTTTCTTT.

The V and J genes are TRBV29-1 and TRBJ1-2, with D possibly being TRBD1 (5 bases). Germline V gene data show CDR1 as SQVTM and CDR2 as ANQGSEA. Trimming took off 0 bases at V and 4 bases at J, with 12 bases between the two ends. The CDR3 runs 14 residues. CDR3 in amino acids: CSVEDPGLGYGYTF. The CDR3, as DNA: TGCAGCGTTGAAGATCCAGGGTTAGGCTATGGCTACACCTTC.

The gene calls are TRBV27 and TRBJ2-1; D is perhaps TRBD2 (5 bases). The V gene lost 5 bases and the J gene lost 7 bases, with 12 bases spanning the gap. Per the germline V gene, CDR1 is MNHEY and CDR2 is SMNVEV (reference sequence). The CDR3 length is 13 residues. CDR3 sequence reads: CASSLTGKNEQFF. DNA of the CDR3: TGTGCCAGCAGTCTAACCGGGAAAAATGAGCAGTTCTTC.

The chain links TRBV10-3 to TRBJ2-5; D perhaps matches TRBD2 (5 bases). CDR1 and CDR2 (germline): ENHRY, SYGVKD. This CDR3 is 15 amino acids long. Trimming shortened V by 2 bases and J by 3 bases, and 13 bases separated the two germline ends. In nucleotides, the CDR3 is TGTGCCATCAGTGAGGACGGTGGAGGTGAAGAGACCCAGTACTTC. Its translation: CAISEDGGGEETQYF.

CDR3 loop: CASSASYEQYF. The CDR3 region has the DNA TGTGCCAGCAGCGCGTCCTACGAGCAGTACTTC. J is TRBJ2-7 and V is TRBV11-2; no firm D call. The germline gives CDR1 SGHAT, CDR2 FQNNGV. This CDR3 region has 11 residues. V was trimmed by 5 bases and J by 1 base, leaving 3 bases between them.

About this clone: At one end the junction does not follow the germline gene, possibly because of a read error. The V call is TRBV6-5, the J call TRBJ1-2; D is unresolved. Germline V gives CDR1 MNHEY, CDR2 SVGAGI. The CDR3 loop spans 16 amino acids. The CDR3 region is CASSNSKYGLGYGYTF. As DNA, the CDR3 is TGTGCCAGCAGTAACTCTAAATACGGGTTAGGCTATGGCTACACCTTC.

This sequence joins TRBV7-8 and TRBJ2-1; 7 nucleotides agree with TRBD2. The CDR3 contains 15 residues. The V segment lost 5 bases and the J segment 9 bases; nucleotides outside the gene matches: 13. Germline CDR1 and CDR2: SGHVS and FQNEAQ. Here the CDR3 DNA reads TGTGCCAGCAGCCTGCAATCGAGCGGGACGGGTGAGCAGTTCTTC. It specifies CASSLQSSGTGEQFF.

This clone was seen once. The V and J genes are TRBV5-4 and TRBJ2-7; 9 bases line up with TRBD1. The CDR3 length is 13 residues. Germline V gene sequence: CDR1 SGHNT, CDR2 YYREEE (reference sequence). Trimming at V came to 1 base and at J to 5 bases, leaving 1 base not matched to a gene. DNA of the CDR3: TGTGCCAGCAGCTTGACAGGGGGCGACGAGCAGTACGTC. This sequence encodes CASSLTGGDEQYV.

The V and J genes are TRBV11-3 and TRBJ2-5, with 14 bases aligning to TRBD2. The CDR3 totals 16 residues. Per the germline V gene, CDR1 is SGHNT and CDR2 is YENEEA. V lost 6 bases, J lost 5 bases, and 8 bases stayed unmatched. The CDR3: CASREGTSGSWETQYF. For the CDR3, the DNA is TGTGCCAGCAGGGAGGGGACTAGCGGGAGTTGGGAGACCCAGTACTTC.

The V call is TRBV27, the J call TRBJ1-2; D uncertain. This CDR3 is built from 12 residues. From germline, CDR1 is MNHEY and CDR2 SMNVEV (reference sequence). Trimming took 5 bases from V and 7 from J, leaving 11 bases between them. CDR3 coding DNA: TGTGCCAGCAGTCCGACAAAGTCTGGCTACACCTTC. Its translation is CASSPTKSGYTF.

The CDR3 sequence is CASSPPQRETQYF. The CDR3, as DNA: TGTGCCAGCTCACCCCCCCAGAGGGAGACCCAGTACTTC. This sequence joins TRBV18 and TRBJ2-5; D is unresolved. This CDR3 spans 13 amino acids. The V gene's germline CDR1 is KGHSH and CDR2 LQKENI. The ends were cut back, 3 bases at V and 5 bases at J, with 10 bases in the middle. Full variable domain (rest looked up from reference TRBV18 and TRBJ2-5): NAGVMQNPRHLVRRRGQEARLRCSPMKGHSHVYWYRQLPEEGLKFMVYLQKENIIDESGMPKERFSAEFPKEGPSILRIQQVVRGDSAAYFCASSPPQRETQYFGPGTRLLVL.

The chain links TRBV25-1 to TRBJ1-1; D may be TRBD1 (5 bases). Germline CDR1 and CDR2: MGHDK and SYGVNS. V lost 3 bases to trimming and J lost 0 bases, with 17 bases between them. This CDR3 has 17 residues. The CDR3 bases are TGTGCCAGCAGTGATCTCCCATGGGGGGAACTGAACACTGAAGCTTTCTTT. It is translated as CASSDLPWGELNTEAFF.

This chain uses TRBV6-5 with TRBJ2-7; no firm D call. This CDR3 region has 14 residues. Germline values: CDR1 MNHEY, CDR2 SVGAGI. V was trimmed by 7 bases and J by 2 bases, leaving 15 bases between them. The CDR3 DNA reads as TGTGCCAGCATCGTTCCTGGCCAGACCTACGAGCAGTACTTC. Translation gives CASIVPGQTYEQYF.

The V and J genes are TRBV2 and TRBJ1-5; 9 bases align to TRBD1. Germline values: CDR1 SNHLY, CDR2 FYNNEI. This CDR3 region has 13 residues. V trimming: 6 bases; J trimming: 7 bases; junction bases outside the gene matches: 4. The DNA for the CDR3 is TGTGCCAGCAGGGACAGGGGTGACCAGCCCCAGCATTTT. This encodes CASRDRGDQPQHF.

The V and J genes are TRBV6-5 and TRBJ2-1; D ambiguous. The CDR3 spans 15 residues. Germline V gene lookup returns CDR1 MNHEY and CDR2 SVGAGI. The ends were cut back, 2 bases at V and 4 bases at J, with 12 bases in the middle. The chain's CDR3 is CASSYELPTYNEQFF. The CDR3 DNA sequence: TGTGCCAGCAGTTACGAACTACCGACGTACAATGAGCAGTTCTTC.

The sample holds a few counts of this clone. As DNA, the CDR3 is TGTGCCAGCAGCCAGGGGGCCCCGAACACTGAAGCTTTCTTT. Translated, it gives CASSQGAPNTEAFF. V gene TRBV6-6 combines with J gene TRBJ1-1; 8 bases map to TRBD1. The CDR3 runs 14 residues. CDR1 and CDR2 (germline): MNHNY, SVGAGI (reference sequence). Trimming at V came to 6 bases and at J to 1 base, leaving 4 bases not matched to a gene.

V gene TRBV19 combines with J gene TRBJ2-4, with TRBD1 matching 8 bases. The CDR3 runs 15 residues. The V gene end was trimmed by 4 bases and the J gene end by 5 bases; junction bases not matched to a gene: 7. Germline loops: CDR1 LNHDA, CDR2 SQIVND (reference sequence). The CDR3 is CASSTYRGWENIQYF. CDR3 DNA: TGTGCCAGTAGTACCTACAGGGGGTGGGAAAACATTCAGTACTTC.

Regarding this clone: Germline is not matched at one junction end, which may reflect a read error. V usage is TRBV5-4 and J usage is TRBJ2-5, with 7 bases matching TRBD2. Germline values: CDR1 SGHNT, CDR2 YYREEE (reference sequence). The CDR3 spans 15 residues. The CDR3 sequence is CASSLGLAEQETQYF. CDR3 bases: TGTGCCAGCAGTTTGGGGCTAGCGGAACAAGAGACCCAGTACTTC.